The 15 T cell receptor beta chains listed next were all sequenced from one sample in a study of naive and memory T cell subsets. Both TRBC1 and TRBC2 were covered by a beta constant-region primer of two equimolar oligonucleotides. Nested alpha and beta constant-region primers with the SP2 primer drove four PCR rounds on ligated cDNA. TCRdb redid the calling of the UMI-ligation and nested PCR reads with MiXCR, one entry per CDR3 protein. The sample has some 30,000 distinct CDR3 sequences, around 18% seen once. Sequenced material: effector memory CD4+ T cells from blood. Subset meaning: effector memory, CD45RA- CD27-. These receptors were taken from a human donor in good health.

This clonotype is classed as medium-sized. The chain recombines TRBV20-1 with TRBJ1-5; 8 positions match TRBD1. V shed 8 bases and J 4 bases; nucleotides not matched to a gene: 7. This CDR3 region has 13 residues. Germline CDR1 reads DFQATT; CDR2 reads SNEGSKA (reference sequence). This chain's CDR3 is CSSRTGINQPQHF. CDR3 bases: TGCAGTTCGAGGACAGGGATTAATCAGCCCCAGCATTTT.

The chain has TRBV5-1 and TRBJ2-1; D is possibly TRBD2 (5 bases). V lost 0 bases, J lost 7 bases, and 11 bases lay in between. This CDR3 comprises 14 residues. CDR1 SGHRS and CDR2 YFSETQ come from the germline V gene. The CDR3 region is CASSLASSLNEQFF. CDR3 nucleotide sequence: TGCGCCAGCAGCTTGGCTAGCAGCCTTAATGAGCAGTTCTTC.

The V gene is TRBV27, the J gene TRBJ2-7; 7 bases are shared with TRBD2. Trimming took 7 bases from V and 3 from J; bases not matched to a gene: 18. Per germline, CDR1 MNHEY and CDR2 SMNVEV (reference sequence). This CDR3 has 17 residues. The CDR3 nucleotides read TGTGCCAGCAATCCACGGGGAGGGAGGGGATTGAGCTACGAGCAGTACTTC. Translated, it gives CASNPRGGRGLSYEQYF.

The V and J genes are TRBV5-1 and TRBJ2-7, with D possibly matching TRBD1 (6 bases). V was pared by 0 bases and J by 3 bases, with 7 bases between. Germline lookup yields CDR1 SGHRS and CDR2 YFSETQ. The CDR3 consists of 13 residues. This CDR3 reads CASSLVQGYEQYF. The CDR3 DNA reads as TGCGCCAGCAGCTTGGTACAGGGCTACGAGCAGTACTTC.

The chain uses TRBV9 and TRBJ2-1; TRBD1 is a possible D gene (5 bases). This CDR3 spans 16 amino acids. CDR1 and CDR2 (germline): SGDLS, YYNGEE. The V end was cut by 3 bases, the J end by 8 bases, with 21 bases between. CDR3 nucleotide sequence: TGTGCCAGCAGCGGCCACCCGGGTCCTCAAGGGGATGAGCAGTTCTTC. Its protein product is CASSGHPGPQGDEQFF. The full variable domain, with the rest looked up from reference TRBV9 and TRBJ2-1, is DSGVTQTPKHLITATGQRVTLRCSPRSGDLSVYWYQQSLDQGLQFLIQYYNGEERAKGNILERFSAQQFPDLHSELNLSSLELGDSALYFCASSGHPGPQGDEQFFGPGTRLTVL.

This clonotype turned up a few times. The chain has TRBV11-2 and TRBJ1-2; D ambiguous. This CDR3 contains 13 residues. Trimming left V 0 bases short and J 8 bases short, with 10 bases between. Germline CDR1 reads SGHAT; CDR2 reads FQNNGV. The CDR3 spells CASSLDRAGGYTF. CDR3 in DNA: TGTGCCAGCAGCTTAGACCGCGCGGGGGGCTACACCTTC.

This clonotype was seen only a few times. This sequence joins TRBV10-2 and TRBJ1-5, with 7 bases matching TRBD1. The CDR3 spans 19 residues. With 3 bases clipped from V and 5 bases from J, the junction kept 19 bases outside the gene matches. Germline V CDR1 and CDR2: WSHSY, SAAADI. For the CDR3, the DNA is TGCGCCAGCAGTGACTCCCGGGACAGAGGGCACGCGACTGATCAGCCCCAGCATTTT. As protein: CASSDSRDRGHATDQPQHF.

This clonotype came up many times. This sequence joins TRBV11-1 and TRBJ2-1, with D perhaps being TRBD1 or TRBD2 (6 bases each). With 0 bases removed from V and 4 bases from J, the gap between germline ends came to 19 bases. The germline gives CDR1 SGHAT, CDR2 FQDESV (reference sequence). The length of the CDR3 is 18 residues. The CDR3 sequence: CASSLAGGGSGLYNEQFF. The CDR3 DNA reads as TGTGCCAGCAGCTTAGCAGGAGGGGGGAGCGGTCTTTACAATGAGCAGTTCTTC.

The chain couples TRBV7-2 to TRBJ2-1; no reliable D call. Germline loops: CDR1 SGHTA, CDR2 FQGNSA. Between the trimmed V and J ends, which lost 5 bases and 10 bases, there was a span of 9 bases. This CDR3 contains 11 residues. In DNA, the CDR3 is TGTGCCAGCAGCCCCCAGGTGGAGCAGTTCTTC. Its protein product is CASSPQVEQFF.

The J gene is TRBJ2-2, the V gene TRBV5-4; 12 bases match TRBD1. The CDR3 covers 16 residues. V gave up 5 bases and J gave up 7 bases; unmatched junction bases: 9. Per the germline V gene, CDR1 is SGHNT and CDR2 is YYREEE (reference sequence). CDR3 bases: TGTGCCAGCAGACCCGGGACAGGGGGCGCGGGCGGGGAGCTGTTTTTT. This encodes CASRPGTGGAGGELFF.

This rearrangement joins TRBV5-1 to TRBJ1-4, with 8 bases aligning to TRBD1. The CDR3 has 15 amino acids. The germline V gene has CDR1 SGHRS and CDR2 YFSETQ. With 2 bases clipped from V and 1 base from J, the junction kept 1 base outside the gene matches. The CDR3 loop is CASSLTGGTNEKLFF. The CDR3 DNA is TGCGCCAGCAGCTTAACAGGGGGAACTAATGAAAAACTGTTTTTT.

The J gene is TRBJ1-1, the V gene TRBV25-1, with 9 bases aligning to TRBD1. CDR1 is MGHDK and CDR2 is SYGVNS in the germline V gene. V lost 3 bases and J lost 8; bases outside the gene matches: 7. The CDR3 is made up of 14 amino acids. The CDR3 region has the DNA TGTGCCAGCAGTGACCTCGGACAGGGGATCGAAGCTTTCTTT. Its translation: CASSDLGQGIEAFF.

In its sample, this clonotype was seen once. J is TRBJ1-2 and V is TRBV6-6; D remains unclear. V was pared by 8 bases and J by 10 bases, with 17 bases between. Looked up from germline, CDR1 is MNHNY and CDR2 is SVGAGI (reference sequence). This CDR3 is built from 12 residues. The CDR3 sequence is CASLPSGRDYTF. CDR3 nucleotides: TGTGCCAGCCTCCCCTCGGGTCGCGACTACACCTTC.

V and J are TRBV24-1 and TRBJ2-1; unclear D gene. CDR1 is KGHDR and CDR2 is SFDVKD in the germline V gene. V was shortened by 2 bases and J by 12 bases, with 16 bases between the two germline ends. The CDR3 covers 14 residues. Here the CDR3 reads CATSDWGGNWGQFF. The CDR3 DNA reads TGTGCCACCAGTGATTGGGGTGGTAACTGGGGGCAGTTCTTC.

By sample fraction, this clonotype is medium-sized. The rearrangement joins TRBV7-9 to TRBJ1-3; D unresolved. The CDR3 length is 13 residues. With 5 bases removed from V and 8 bases from J, the gap between germline ends came to 13 bases. Germline CDR1 is SEHNR and CDR2 is FQNEAQ (reference sequence). DNA of the CDR3: TGTGCCAGCAGCCAAAGCGGACGAGACACCATATATTTT. This codes for CASSQSGRDTIYF.